What follows are 30 T cell receptor beta chains derived from one specimen sequenced in a study of T-cell memory formation after mild COVID-19. MiXCR, applied by TCRdb to the 5' RACE reads, yields one record per CDR3 protein. The table records 350,000 to 450,000 distinct CDR3 sequences, 13% to 15% of them present only once. Sequenced: PBMCs or a T cell subset sorted from them (not recorded which). The source of these receptors is a man aged 18 to 35 who had mild COVID-19 (a few samples of this study predate the infection). Cell type and time point are not known.

This clonotype was seen only a few times. The chain employs TRBV12-3 or TRBV12-4 and TRBJ1-2; 8 bases fit TRBD1. V dropped 5 bases and J dropped 7; count of bases not matched to a gene: 6. The CDR3 has 13 amino acids. The CDR3 loop is CASSRQGARGYTF. The CDR3 DNA reads as TGTGCCAGCAGTCGGCAGGGGGCGCGTGGCTACACCTTC.

This clonotype has just a few counts. The chain employs TRBV6-2 or TRBV6-3 and TRBJ2-2, with D unclear. This CDR3 has 16 amino acids. From germline, CDR1 is MNHEY and CDR2 SVGEGT. V lost 7 bases to trimming and J lost 0 bases, with 15 bases between them. The chain's CDR3 is CASTELTEANTGELFF. CDR3 nucleotide sequence: TGTGCCAGCACCGAACTGACGGAAGCGAACACCGGGGAGCTGTTTTTT.

This clonotype has more than one count but fewer than ten. The V gene is TRBV12-3 or TRBV12-4, the J gene TRBJ2-1; 8 bases map to TRBD2. The CDR3 runs to 14 residues. V lost 5 bases, J lost 8 bases, and 8 bases stayed unmatched. In nucleotides, the CDR3 is TGTGCCAGCAGTGCGAGCGGGGGCGACGATGAGCAGTTCTTC. Its protein is CASSASGGDDEQFF.

There are many counts of this clonotype. This chain connects TRBV20-1 to TRBJ2-5; tentative D call: TRBD2 (5 bases). Germline assignment: CDR1 DFQATT and CDR2 SNEGSKA (reference sequence). The V gene lost 0 bases and the J gene lost 5 bases, with 19 bases spanning the gap. The CDR3 consists of 16 residues. CDR3 amino acids: CSARDGRALGGETQYF. The CDR3 region has the DNA TGCAGTGCTAGAGACGGGCGGGCTTTAGGTGGCGAGACCCAGTACTTC.

The genes are TRBV6-5 and TRBJ2-3, with D maybe TRBD2 (7 bases). The CDR3 is 16 residues long. Trimming left V 8 bases short and J 2 bases short, with 20 bases between. The germline V gene has CDR1 MNHEY and CDR2 SVGAGI. The CDR3 nucleotides are TGTGCCAGCGGGTCTGTGGGGGGGCGGGACACAGATACGCAGTATTTT. It yields the protein CASGSVGGRDTDTQYF.

In this sample, this clonotype turned up many times. The chain is built from TRBV7-9 and TRBJ1-1; D gene ambiguous. The CDR3 length is 12 residues. CDR1 is SEHNR and CDR2 is FQNEAQ in the germline V gene (reference sequence). V was shortened by 1 base and J by 4 bases, with 4 bases between the two germline ends. The chain's CDR3 is CASSLGLTEAFF. CDR3 DNA: TGTGCCAGCAGCTTAGGGCTCACTGAAGCTTTCTTT.

This clonotype was picked up many times. V is TRBV4-3 and J is TRBJ2-1, with a tentative D call TRBD2 (5 bases). The germline gives CDR1 LGHNA, CDR2 YSLEER. This CDR3 has 15 residues. The V end was cut by 2 bases, the J end by 7 bases, with 15 bases between. The CDR3 loop reads CASSQRDARSNEQFF. The CDR3 nucleotides read TGCGCCAGCAGCCAACGGGATGCTCGTTCGAATGAGCAGTTCTTC.

This clonotype appeared a few times. Here the CDR3 DNA reads TGTGCCAGCAGCTCGGACCCCTCAATGGGGGGCTACACCTTC. Translating gives CASSSDPSMGGYTF. The genes are TRBV9 and TRBJ1-2; D is ambiguous. Per germline, CDR1 SGDLS and CDR2 YYNGEE. CDR3 length: 14 residues. The V gene lost 4 bases and the J gene lost 8 bases, with 18 bases spanning the gap.

This clonotype was found a few times. The J gene is TRBJ1-1, the V gene TRBV6-2 or TRBV6-3, with a tentative D call TRBD1 (5 bases). Between the trimmed V and J ends, which lost 8 bases and 5 bases, there was a span of 15 bases. CDR3 size: 13 residues. From germline, CDR1 is MNHEY and CDR2 SVGEGT. CDR3 protein: CASVRGSWTEAFF. The CDR3 DNA follows: TGTGCCAGCGTCCGGGGGAGTTGGACTGAAGCTTTCTTT.

This clonotype was counted only a few times. This chain links TRBV29-1 with TRBJ2-3; the D is unclear. V was shortened by 1 base and J by 4 bases, with 6 bases between the two germline ends. Germline CDR1 SQVTM, CDR2 ANQGSEA. The CDR3 is 12 residues long. In DNA form, the CDR3 reads TGCAGCGTTGAAGGGGATCCAGATACGCAGTATTTT. Its protein product is CSVEGDPDTQYF.

The chain couples TRBV12-3 or TRBV12-4 to TRBJ1-6; 7 nucleotides line up with TRBD1. This CDR3 is 17 amino acids long. The V and J ends lost 3 bases and 9 bases, in that order; junction bases with no gene match: 14. The CDR3, as DNA: TGTGCCAGCAGTTTGAGAGCAGAGGCAGGGGGACGTTCACCCCTCCACTTT. Its translation: CASSLRAEAGGRSPLHF.

Ten or more counts support this clonotype. This sequence joins TRBV5-1 and TRBJ1-2; D is uncertain. This CDR3 is 15 amino acids long. From germline, CDR1 is SGHRS and CDR2 YFSETQ. Deletions cut 4 bases from V and 0 bases from J, with 13 bases between. The CDR3 DNA reads TGCGCCAGCAGCGCGGACGGATTTTCTAACTATGGCTACACCTTC. It encodes CASSADGFSNYGYTF. Supplemented by reference TRBV5-1 and TRBJ1-2, the full variable domain reads KAGVTQTPRYLIKTRGQQVTLSCSPISGHRSVSWYQQTPGQGLQFLFEYFSETQRNKGNFPGRFSGRQFSNSRSEMNVSTLELGDSALYLCASSADGFSNYGYTFGSGTRLTVV.

The chain is built from TRBV5-4 and TRBJ2-7; D is tentatively TRBD1 or TRBD2 (6 bases each). CDR1 is SGHNT, CDR2 YYREEE, per germline (reference sequence). This CDR3 comprises 15 residues. Deletions cut 5 bases from V and 3 bases from J, with 18 bases between. The CDR3 DNA sequence: TGTGCCAGCAGGTTTGGACCGGGGGACAACTACGAGCAGTACGTC. Residues: CASRFGPGDNYEQYV.

The CDR3 DNA follows: TGTGCCAGCAGTTTAACAGGGGCTTTAGGCTACACCTTC. It is translated as CASSLTGALGYTF. The chain combines TRBV27 with TRBJ1-2, with TRBD1 identical over 7 bases. Trimming removed 2 bases from V and 8 bases from J; junction bases left unmatched: 5. Germline CDR1 is MNHEY and CDR2 is SMNVEV (reference sequence). CDR3 length: 13 amino acids.

This clonotype turned up a few times. The CDR3, as DNA: TGTGCCAGCAGTAATGACAGGGGGCTACGCACAGATACGCAGTATTTT. Translating gives CASSNDRGLRTDTQYF. The J gene is TRBJ2-3, the V gene TRBV12-3 or TRBV12-4, with 10 bases that match TRBD1. The CDR3 loop spans 16 amino acids. After removal of 5 bases from V and 1 base from J, the junction contained 6 bases not matched to a gene.

This clonotype appeared many times. This chain joins TRBV5-1 and TRBJ2-3; 9 positions match TRBD2. V lost 4 bases and J lost 0; bases outside the gene matches: 6. Germline CDR1 and CDR2: SGHRS and YFSETQ. The length of the CDR3 is 16 residues. The CDR3 region is CASSLRLAASTDTQYF. DNA of the CDR3: TGCGCCAGCAGCCTCCGACTAGCGGCTAGCACAGATACGCAGTATTTT. Full variable domain (outside the CDR3, taken from reference TRBV5-1 and TRBJ2-3): KAGVTQTPRYLIKTRGQQVTLSCSPISGHRSVSWYQQTPGQGLQFLFEYFSETQRNKGNFPGRFSGRQFSNSRSEMNVSTLELGDSALYLCASSLRLAASTDTQYFGPGTRLTVL.

The rearrangement joins TRBV20-1 to TRBJ2-5, with D uncertain. The germline V gene has CDR1 DFQATT and CDR2 SNEGSKA (reference sequence). The CDR3 has 15 amino acids. V gave up 1 base and J gave up 0 bases, with 12 bases separating them. As DNA, the CDR3 is TGCAGTGCTAGAGTCTTAGCAGCGTACCAAGAGACCCAGTACTTC. Translated, it gives CSARVLAAYQETQYF.

J is TRBJ1-1 and V is TRBV28, with 7 bases aligning to TRBD1. This CDR3 is built from 14 residues. Germline-derived CDR1 and CDR2 are MDHEN and SYDVKM. Unmatched junction bases numbered 6, after V lost 3 bases and J lost 5 bases. The CDR3 sequence is CASSFLQGDTEAFF. As DNA, the CDR3 is TGTGCCAGCAGTTTTCTGCAGGGGGATACTGAAGCTTTCTTT.

This clonotype came up a few times. J is TRBJ2-1 and V is TRBV4-3; the match to TRBD1 covers 8 bases. Germline CDR1 and CDR2: LGHNA and YSLEER. The V segment lost 3 bases and the J segment 4 bases; nucleotides outside the gene matches: 5. CDR3 length equals 15 residues. For the CDR3, the DNA is TGCGCCAGCAGCCAGGGGGACAGGAGGTACAATGAGCAGTTCTTC. Protein product: CASSQGDRRYNEQFF.

The chain links TRBV7-2 to TRBJ2-2, with 7 bases identical to TRBD1. The CDR3 has 17 residues. Germline V lookup: CDR1 SGHTA, CDR2 FQGNSA. Losses at the gene ends were 1 base for V and 4 bases for J; bases not matched to a gene: 9. The CDR3 here is CASSLGETGWVTGELFF. The CDR3 region has the DNA TGTGCCAGCAGCTTAGGAGAGACAGGGTGGGTCACCGGGGAGCTGTTTTTT. Filled out from reference TRBV7-2 and TRBJ2-2, the complete variable domain reads GAGVSQSPSNKVTEKGKDVELRCDPISGHTALYWYRQSLGQGLEFLIYFQGNSAPDKSGLPSDRFSAERTGGSVSTLTIQRTQQEDSAVYLCASSLGETGWVTGELFFGEGSRLTVL.

This clonotype has more than one count but fewer than ten. The chain joins TRBV3-1 to TRBJ1-6; TRBD1 might be the D (6 bases). Deletions cut 0 bases from V and 5 bases from J, with 11 bases between. The CDR3 is 16 residues long. Per the germline V gene, CDR1 is LGHDT and CDR2 is YNNKEL (reference sequence). CDR3 DNA: TGTGCCAGCAGCCAAGAGTACAGGGCCCATAATTCACCCCTCCACTTT. Protein sequence: CASSQEYRAHNSPLHF.

This clonotype was detected ten times or more. V is TRBV29-1 and J is TRBJ2-1; no clear D. Germline CDR1 and CDR2: SQVTM and ANQGSEA. The CDR3 has 15 residues. V lost 3 bases and J 5 bases, leaving 17 bases between the germline ends. CDR3 amino acids: CSVDPPTEPHNEQFF. In DNA, the CDR3 is TGCAGCGTTGATCCCCCAACGGAGCCTCACAATGAGCAGTTCTTC.

At least ten counts were recorded for this clonotype. The V call is TRBV7-2, the J call TRBJ1-5; D is perhaps TRBD1 (6 bases). Germline V CDR1 and CDR2: SGHTA, FQGNSA. V lost 1 base and J lost 6, with 10 bases in between. The CDR3 covers 14 residues. This CDR3 reads CASSLGRGSQPQHF. CDR3 bases: TGTGCCAGCAGCTTAGGAAGGGGGAGTCAGCCCCAGCATTTT.

The rearrangement joins TRBV12-3 or TRBV12-4 to TRBJ1-5; possibly TRBD1 for D (5 bases). Deletions cut 5 bases from V and 7 bases from J, with 15 bases between. CDR3 size: 14 residues. In DNA form, the CDR3 reads TGTGCCAGCAGTCGAACCCCAGGGTACCAGCCCCAGCATTTT. Translating gives CASSRTPGYQPQHF.

This clonotype has only a few counts. CDR3 sequence reads: CASSTIPDSSATNEKLFF. The DNA of the CDR3 is TGTGCCAGCTCAACGATCCCGGATAGTTCTGCAACTAATGAAAAACTGTTTTTT. The chain has TRBV18 and TRBJ1-4; D gene ambiguous. CDR1 and CDR2 (germline): KGHSH, LQKENI. This CDR3 has 18 residues. V lost 5 bases and J 0 bases, leaving 19 bases between the germline ends.

The CDR3 sequence is CASSRGGSYEQYF. The CDR3 coding sequence is TGTGCCAGCAGTAGAGGGGGCAGCTACGAGCAGTACTTC. The V call is TRBV6-5, the J call TRBJ2-7; TRBD1 aligns across 7 bases. Trimming at V came to 5 bases and at J to 3 bases, leaving 4 bases not matched to a gene. From germline, CDR1 is MNHEY and CDR2 SVGAGI. This CDR3 is built from 13 residues.

In this sample, this clonotype turned up a few times. CDR3 sequence (DNA): TGCGCCAGCAGCTTGGGAGGGGCCCACAATGAGCAGTTCTTC. The encoded protein is CASSLGGAHNEQFF. V gene TRBV5-1 combines with J gene TRBJ2-1, with D perhaps assigned TRBD1 or TRBD2 (5 bases each). The CDR3 has 14 residues. The V and J ends lost 0 bases and 5 bases respectively, with 9 bases between them. Germline CDR1 is SGHRS and CDR2 is YFSETQ.

V usage is TRBV7-2 and J usage is TRBJ2-2, with D perhaps TRBD1 or TRBD2 (6 bases each). CDR3 length equals 14 residues. CDR1 is SGHTA and CDR2 is FQGNSA in the germline V gene. Trimming stripped 5 bases from V and 3 bases from J, with 10 bases between. The CDR3 nucleotides read TGTGCCAGCAGCCGGGGGCGAGACACCGGGGAGCTGTTTTTT. Amino acids: CASSRGRDTGELFF.

The chain uses TRBV19 and TRBJ1-1; possible D gene TRBD1, 5 bases. Germline CDR1 reads LNHDA; CDR2 reads SQIVND (reference sequence). V dropped 10 bases and J dropped 5 bases, with 20 bases sitting between them. This CDR3 has 14 amino acids. The CDR3 spells CATREGHSRTEAFF. The CDR3 DNA is TGTGCCACCAGGGAGGGGCACAGCAGGACTGAAGCTTTCTTT.

At least ten counts were recorded for this clonotype. V and J are TRBV5-1 and TRBJ2-2, with D possibly matching TRBD1 (6 bases). The CDR3 spans 15 residues. V lost 0 bases, J lost 3 bases, and 9 bases lay in between. CDR1 SGHRS and CDR2 YFSETQ come from the germline V gene. This CDR3 reads CASSLVTGDTGELFF. CDR3 DNA sequence: TGCGCCAGCAGCTTGGTGACAGGAGACACCGGGGAGCTGTTTTTT.